This is a list of T cell receptor beta chains from one sample in a study of blood T cell repertoires in COVID-19. TCRdb's copy holds only in-frame clones and misses some; the assay was immunoSEQ multiplex PCR. Of 340,000 or so clones listed, over 75% are singletons. Sequences were obtained from peripheral blood. The receptors were sampled from a man aged 50-60 years with active or convalescent COVID-19. CDR3s include the opening cysteine and the closing phenylalanine or tryptophan. The order of the fields is J gene, V gene, clone size, D gene, CDR3 protein, CDR3 DNA. D genes are given only for firm matches. Clone size is not always given. Where it is, it says once, few, many or a class for expanded clones.

j_call: TRBJ2-1
v_call: TRBV12-3/TRBV12-4
clone_size: NA
d_call: TRBD1
cdr3_aa: CASSIDRQGGQFF
cdr3_nt: TGTGCCAGCAGTATCGACCGACAGGGTGGGCAGTTCTTC

j_call: TRBJ1-1
v_call: TRBV6-2/TRBV6-3
clone_size: NA
d_call: TRBD1
cdr3_aa: CASSDPGTGYGAEAFF
cdr3_nt: TGTGCCAGCAGTGATCCCGGGACAGGTTACGGCGCTGAAGCTTTCTTT

j_call: TRBJ1-2
v_call: TRBV7-2
clone_size: NA
d_call: TRBD1
cdr3_aa: CASSVDRGPNYGYTF
cdr3_nt: TGTGCCAGCAGCGTTGACAGGGGGCCTAACTATGGCTACACCTTC

j_call: TRBJ1-1
v_call: TRBV7-2
clone_size: NA
d_call: NA
cdr3_aa: CASSLDNPGTEAFF
cdr3_nt: TGTGCCAGCAGCTTAGACAACCCAGGCACTGAAGCTTTCTTT

j_call: TRBJ1-6
v_call: TRBV5-1
clone_size: NA
d_call: NA
cdr3_aa: CASSLQGEGPLF
cdr3_nt: TGCGCCAGCAGCTTACAGGGTGAGGGGCCACTTTTT

j_call: TRBJ1-2
v_call: TRBV18
clone_size: few
d_call: NA
cdr3_aa: CASSPPGPGTNYGYTF
cdr3_nt: TGTGCCAGCTCACCCCCAGGGCCGGGTACTAACTATGGCTACACCTTC

j_call: TRBJ1-4
v_call: TRBV2
clone_size: NA
d_call: NA
cdr3_aa: CASSERRTNEKLFF
cdr3_nt: TGTGCCAGCAGTGAAAGGAGGACTAATGAAAAACTGTTTTTT

j_call: TRBJ1-1
v_call: TRBV7-2
clone_size: NA
d_call: TRBD1
cdr3_aa: CASSEQGGYTEAFF
cdr3_nt: TGTGCCAGCAGCGAACAAGGGGGCTACACTGAAGCTTTCTTT

j_call: TRBJ2-7
v_call: TRBV1
clone_size: NA
d_call: NA
cdr3_aa: CTSSQGCLAGGPRVQYF
cdr3_nt: TGCACCAGCAGCCAGGGTTGTTTAGCGGGAGGGCCTAGGGTGCAGTACTTC

j_call: TRBJ2-1
v_call: TRBV5-1
clone_size: NA
d_call: TRBD2
cdr3_aa: CASSLAGGPPYNEQFF
cdr3_nt: TGCGCCAGCAGCTTGGCGGGGGGGCCTCCCTACAATGAGCAGTTCTTC

j_call: TRBJ2-2
v_call: TRBV19
clone_size: NA
d_call: TRBD1
cdr3_aa: CASGQGNTGELFF
cdr3_nt: TGTGCCAGTGGACAGGGAAACACCGGGGAGCTGTTTTTT

j_call: TRBJ2-2
v_call: TRBV27
clone_size: NA
d_call: TRBD2
cdr3_aa: CASSSRLAGGLPGELFF
cdr3_nt: TGTGCCAGCAGTTCCCGACTAGCGGGAGGATTGCCCGGGGAGCTGTTTTTT

j_call: TRBJ1-5
v_call: TRBV19
clone_size: NA
d_call: TRBD1
cdr3_aa: CAAYGTEGSNQPQHF
cdr3_nt: TGTGCGGCATATGGGACAGAGGGTAGCAATCAGCCCCAGCATTTT

j_call: TRBJ2-7
v_call: TRBV20-1
clone_size: NA
d_call: NA
cdr3_aa: CSASGNEGSDYEQYF
cdr3_nt: TGCAGTGCTAGTGGTAACGAGGGTTCGGACTACGAGCAGTACTTC

j_call: TRBJ2-7
v_call: TRBV19
clone_size: NA
d_call: NA
cdr3_aa: CASSMQGGNEQYF
cdr3_nt: TGTGCCAGTAGTATGCAGGGCGGGAACGAGCAGTACTTC

j_call: TRBJ2-3
v_call: TRBV7-9
clone_size: NA
d_call: NA
cdr3_aa: CASSSVVGGVEDTQYF
cdr3_nt: TGTGCCAGCAGCTCAGTCGTCGGGGGAGTTGAAGATACGCAGTATTTT

j_call: TRBJ2-7
v_call: TRBV5-1
clone_size: NA
d_call: NA
cdr3_aa: CASSLGQGSEQYF
cdr3_nt: TGCGCCAGCAGCTTGGGCCAGGGGAGCGAGCAGTACTTC

j_call: TRBJ2-1
v_call: TRBV19
clone_size: NA
d_call: TRBD2
cdr3_aa: CASSKVGLGGNEQFF
cdr3_nt: TGTGCCAGTAGTAAGGTAGGACTAGGTGGGAATGAGCAGTTCTTC

j_call: TRBJ1-5
v_call: TRBV12-3/TRBV12-4
clone_size: NA
d_call: NA
cdr3_aa: CASTLLNQPQHF
cdr3_nt: TGTGCCAGCACCTTACTCAATCAGCCCCAGCATTTT

j_call: TRBJ2-3
v_call: TRBV10-2
clone_size: NA
d_call: TRBD1
cdr3_aa: CASSEGTAITDTQYF
cdr3_nt: TGCGCCAGCAGTGAGGGGACAGCGATCACAGATACGCAGTATTTT

j_call: TRBJ2-1
v_call: TRBV5-1
clone_size: few
d_call: TRBD2
cdr3_aa: CASNVGLAGAAYNEQFF
cdr3_nt: TGCGCCAGCAACGTGGGACTAGCGGGAGCCGCCTACAATGAGCAGTTCTTC

j_call: TRBJ1-1
v_call: TRBV11-2
clone_size: NA
d_call: NA
cdr3_aa: CASSLGRNTEAFF
cdr3_nt: TGTGCCAGCAGCTTGGGGCGGAACACTGAAGCTTTCTTT

j_call: TRBJ2-2
v_call: TRBV5-5
clone_size: NA
d_call: NA
cdr3_aa: CASSLGGNTGELFF
cdr3_nt: TGTGCCAGCAGCTTAGGGGGAAACACCGGGGAGCTGTTTTTT

j_call: TRBJ2-7
v_call: TRBV5-1
clone_size: once
d_call: TRBD2
cdr3_aa: CASSLAPWTSVEQYF
cdr3_nt: TGCGCCAGCAGCTTGGCTCCCTGGACTAGCGTTGAGCAGTACTTC

j_call: TRBJ1-5
v_call: TRBV10-2
clone_size: once
d_call: TRBD1
cdr3_aa: CASSDRGRQPQHF
cdr3_nt: TGCGCCAGCAGCGACAGGGGTAGGCAGCCCCAGCATTTT

j_call: TRBJ1-2
v_call: TRBV5-1
clone_size: NA
d_call: NA
cdr3_aa: CASSLDTGIYGYTF
cdr3_nt: TGCGCCAGCAGCTTGGACACAGGAATCTATGGCTACACCTTC

j_call: TRBJ2-7
v_call: TRBV11-2
clone_size: NA
d_call: TRBD2
cdr3_aa: CASSFWTSGNSYEQYF
cdr3_nt: TGTGCCAGCAGCTTTTGGACTAGCGGGAACTCCTACGAGCAGTACTTC

j_call: TRBJ1-2
v_call: TRBV7-9
clone_size: few
d_call: TRBD1
cdr3_aa: CASSPSTGGPGGYTF
cdr3_nt: TGTGCCAGCAGCCCGAGTACAGGGGGCCCGGGTGGCTACACCTTC

j_call: TRBJ2-3
v_call: TRBV5-1
clone_size: NA
d_call: NA
cdr3_aa: CASSPSGASRTDTQYF
cdr3_nt: TGCGCCAGCAGCCCCTCGGGTGCTTCGCGCACAGATACGCAGTATTTT

j_call: TRBJ1-2
v_call: TRBV28
clone_size: NA
d_call: TRBD1
cdr3_aa: CASRGTGGGYGYTF
cdr3_nt: TGTGCCAGCAGGGGGACAGGCGGAGGGTATGGCTACACCTTC

j_call: TRBJ2-5
v_call: TRBV14
clone_size: NA
d_call: NA
cdr3_aa: CASSPLGARGETQYF
cdr3_nt: TGTGCCAGCAGCCCCCTTGGGGCCCGGGGGGAGACCCAGTACTTC

j_call: TRBJ1-5
v_call: TRBV2
clone_size: NA
d_call: NA
cdr3_aa: CASSENRDDQPQHF
cdr3_nt: TGTGCCAGCAGTGAAAACAGGGATGATCAGCCCCAGCATTTT

j_call: TRBJ2-2
v_call: TRBV7-9
clone_size: NA
d_call: TRBD2
cdr3_aa: CASSFRLAGGPRDTGELFF
cdr3_nt: TGTGCCAGCAGCTTTAGACTAGCGGGAGGGCCAAGGGACACCGGGGAGCTGTTTTTT

j_call: TRBJ2-7
v_call: TRBV28
clone_size: NA
d_call: NA
cdr3_aa: CASSPGLGEGLLYEQYF
cdr3_nt: TGTGCCAGCAGTCCGGGGTTGGGAGAGGGCCTCCTTTACGAGCAGTACTTC

j_call: TRBJ2-5
v_call: TRBV2
clone_size: NA
d_call: NA
cdr3_aa: CASTGLQETQYF
cdr3_nt: TGTGCCAGCACGGGATTACAAGAGACCCAGTACTTC

j_call: TRBJ2-1
v_call: TRBV7-6
clone_size: NA
d_call: NA
cdr3_aa: CASSPYDPGAYNEQFF
cdr3_nt: TGTGCCAGCAGCCCATATGACCCGGGGGCCTACAATGAGCAGTTCTTC

j_call: TRBJ1-2
v_call: TRBV28
clone_size: few
d_call: TRBD1
cdr3_aa: CASSFYGTGDGYTF
cdr3_nt: TGTGCCAGCAGTTTTTACGGGACAGGGGATGGCTACACCTTC

j_call: TRBJ1-5
v_call: TRBV6-5
clone_size: NA
d_call: TRBD1
cdr3_aa: CASNGQGGNNQPQHF
cdr3_nt: TGTGCCAGCAACGGACAGGGCGGAAACAATCAGCCCCAGCATTTT

j_call: TRBJ1-1
v_call: TRBV4-1
clone_size: NA
d_call: NA
cdr3_aa: CASSQDQRRVNTEAFF
cdr3_nt: TGCGCCAGCAGCCAAGATCAGAGGAGGGTGAACACTGAAGCTTTCTTT

j_call: TRBJ1-3
v_call: TRBV20-1
clone_size: NA
d_call: NA
cdr3_aa: CSASGGRDTIYF
cdr3_nt: TGCAGTGCTAGTGGCGGGAGAGACACCATATATTTT

j_call: TRBJ1-2
v_call: TRBV19
clone_size: NA
d_call: TRBD1
cdr3_aa: CASSLDRAGSYGYTF
cdr3_nt: TGTGCCAGTAGTCTTGACAGGGCTGGGAGCTATGGCTACACCTTC

j_call: TRBJ1-2
v_call: TRBV5-4
clone_size: NA
d_call: NA
cdr3_aa: CASSSQNYGYTF
cdr3_nt: TGTGCCAGCAGCTCCCAAAACTATGGCTACACCTTC

j_call: TRBJ2-7
v_call: TRBV12-3/TRBV12-4
clone_size: NA
d_call: NA
cdr3_aa: CASSLHSSYEQYF
cdr3_nt: TGTGCCAGCAGTTTACACAGCTCCTACGAGCAGTACTTC

j_call: TRBJ1-4
v_call: TRBV5-1
clone_size: NA
d_call: NA
cdr3_aa: CASSPGVGGGQFAKF
cdr3_nt: TGCGCCAGCAGCCCTGGGGTTGGGGGCGGACAGTTTGCGAAATTT

j_call: TRBJ2-7
v_call: TRBV7-2
clone_size: NA
d_call: TRBD2
cdr3_aa: CASSLGGAGQSEQYF
cdr3_nt: TGTGCCAGCAGCTTAGGCGGAGCGGGGCAGAGCGAGCAGTACTTC

j_call: TRBJ2-3
v_call: TRBV5-4
clone_size: NA
d_call: TRBD1
cdr3_aa: CATTGYGTDTQYF
cdr3_nt: TGTGCTACGACAGGGTACGGTACAGATACGCAGTATTTT

j_call: TRBJ2-1
v_call: TRBV7-8
clone_size: NA
d_call: TRBD2
cdr3_aa: CASSKTMTSGGADEQFF
cdr3_nt: TGTGCCAGCAGCAAAACTATGACTAGCGGGGGGGCAGATGAGCAGTTCTTC

j_call: TRBJ2-5
v_call: TRBV4-3
clone_size: NA
d_call: NA
cdr3_aa: CASSQGGRETQYF
cdr3_nt: TGCGCCAGCAGCCAAGGGGGGAGGGAGACCCAGTACTTC

j_call: TRBJ1-2
v_call: TRBV7-9
clone_size: NA
d_call: NA
cdr3_aa: CASSLLGRGYTF
cdr3_nt: TGTGCCAGCAGCTTATTGGGGCGCGGCTACACCTTC

j_call: TRBJ2-7
v_call: TRBV11-2
clone_size: NA
d_call: TRBD2
cdr3_aa: CASSLGLAGSYEQYF
cdr3_nt: TGTGCCAGCAGCTTAGGACTAGCCGGCTCCTACGAGCAGTACTTC

j_call: TRBJ2-7
v_call: TRBV5-4
clone_size: NA
d_call: TRBD2
cdr3_aa: CASSEREHTTTYEQYF
cdr3_nt: TGTGCCAGCAGTGAGCGGGAGCACACCACAACTTACGAGCAGTACTTC

j_call: TRBJ2-3
v_call: TRBV7-3
clone_size: once
d_call: NA
cdr3_aa: CASSPSLDRSTDTQYF
cdr3_nt: TGTGCCAGCAGCCCTAGCCTCGATAGGAGCACAGATACGCAGTATTTT

j_call: TRBJ1-2
v_call: TRBV19
clone_size: NA
d_call: NA
cdr3_aa: CASSPSTSYGYTF
cdr3_nt: TGTGCCAGTAGCCCTAGCACGTCCTATGGCTACACCTTC

j_call: TRBJ2-3
v_call: TRBV24-1
clone_size: NA
d_call: TRBD1
cdr3_aa: CATSVGRGTDTQYF
cdr3_nt: TGTGCCACCAGTGTGGGCAGGGGGACAGATACGCAGTATTTT